What follows describes a single TCR beta chain. The data were taken from a study of beta chain features in type 1 diabetes. Of the isolated RNA, all was reverse transcribed, and so the sequenced material was expressed TCRB transcripts. Libraries were prepared by immunoSEQ multiplex PCR; TCRdb keeps only in-frame clonotypes and omits some of them. The table lists around 500,000 clones, roughly 10% of them singletons. This CDR3 is 20 amino acids long. The sequence came from a woman younger than 30 in good health. The V gene is TRBV21-1, the J gene TRBJ2-7; no check of the table's D call, TRBD2, against the DNA was made. TRBV21-1 is noted as a pseudogene. The sequencing input was naive CD4+ T cells from blood. The CDR3 protein is CASSKAFRVFGREMPYEQYV. In DNA form, the CDR3 reads TGTGCCAGCAGCAAAGCTTTTCGGGTATTTGGGAGGGAAATGCCCTACGAGCAGTACGTC.